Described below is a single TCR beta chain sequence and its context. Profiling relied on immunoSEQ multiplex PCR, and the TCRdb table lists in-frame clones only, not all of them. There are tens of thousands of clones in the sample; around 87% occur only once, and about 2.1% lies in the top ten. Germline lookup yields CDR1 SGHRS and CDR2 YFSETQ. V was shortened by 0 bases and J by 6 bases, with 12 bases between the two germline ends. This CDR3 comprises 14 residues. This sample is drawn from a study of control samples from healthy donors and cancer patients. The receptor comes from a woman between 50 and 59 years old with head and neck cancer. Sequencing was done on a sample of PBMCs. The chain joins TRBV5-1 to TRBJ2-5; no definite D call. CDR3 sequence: CASSLEAREQTQYF. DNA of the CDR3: TGCGCCAGCAGCTTGGAGGCCCGTGAACAGACCCAGTACTTC.